This TCR beta chain came from a study of ipilimumab plus nivolumab after autologous stem cell transplantation. Whole-study context: Myeloma patients were high-risk transplant-naive or relapsed within 3 years of first autologous transplant. Whole-study findings and limits: Authors suggest TCR repertoire, Treg phenotype and gut microbiota support further study.

This CDR3 spans 16 amino acids. In the case of this clone: Its specificity is not known.

Method: immunoSEQ multiplex PCR; TCRdb's copy keeps in-frame clones and lacks some. Found here are some 6,500 clones, 85% to 90% of them singletons; the top ten hold about 5%. Checkpoint therapy with ipilimumab 1 mg/kg began 14 to 28 days after transplant. Patients got 3 mg/kg IV nivolumab weeks 1, 4, 7, 10, then biweekly through week 26. The receptor comes from a female donor with multiple myeloma. This sequence joins TRBV23-1 and TRBJ2-5; 9 bases are a match to TRBD1. Near its end, the DNA agrees better with TRBJ2-7, so the J call may be wrong. TRBV23-1 is an ORF, and what it does is uncertain. The specimen was PBMCs, collected in a trial of ipilimumab plus nivolumab as post-transplant consolidation. The CDR3 DNA sequence: TGCGCCAGCAGTCGCGGGACAGGGAAGGGGACCTACGAGCAGTACTTC. It yields the protein CASSRGTGKGTYEQYF.